The clone carrying this TCR beta chain was found once. Germline V CDR1 and CDR2: SGHTA, FQGNSA. Between the trimmed V and J ends, which lost 5 bases and 5 bases, there was a span of 19 bases. CDR3 length: 17 amino acids. This specimen belongs to a study of blood T cell repertoires in COVID-19. On the study more broadly: The study drew acute and convalescent COVID-19 samples from the United States, Italy and Spain. In each case, the material was cDNA or gDNA derived from T cells, B-cell-depleted T cells, or PBMCs.

The assay was immunoSEQ multiplex PCR, and TCRdb's table has in-frame clones only and misses some. The sample shows about 140,000 clones, over 70% of them seen only once. The sequenced sample was peripheral blood. The rearrangement joins TRBV7-2 to TRBJ1-6; the D gene is possibly TRBD1 (5 bases). The sequence derives from a man in his sixties with active or convalescent COVID-19. This CDR3 is CASSNSWGVRDNSPLHF. The CDR3 DNA sequence: TGTGCCAGCAGCAACTCGTGGGGGGTACGGGATAATTCACCCCTCCACTTT.